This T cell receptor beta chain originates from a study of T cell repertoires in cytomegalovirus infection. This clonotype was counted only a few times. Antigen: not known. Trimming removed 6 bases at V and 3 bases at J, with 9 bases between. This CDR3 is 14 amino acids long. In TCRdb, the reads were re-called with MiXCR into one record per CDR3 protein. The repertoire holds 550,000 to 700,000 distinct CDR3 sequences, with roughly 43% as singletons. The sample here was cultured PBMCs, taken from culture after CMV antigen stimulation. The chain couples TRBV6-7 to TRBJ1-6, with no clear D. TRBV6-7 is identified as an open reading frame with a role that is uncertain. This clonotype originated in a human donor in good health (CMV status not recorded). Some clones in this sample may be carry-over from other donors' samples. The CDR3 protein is CASSDGRYNSPLHF. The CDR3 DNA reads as TGTGCCAGCAGCGACGGACGCTATAATTCACCCCTCCACTTT.